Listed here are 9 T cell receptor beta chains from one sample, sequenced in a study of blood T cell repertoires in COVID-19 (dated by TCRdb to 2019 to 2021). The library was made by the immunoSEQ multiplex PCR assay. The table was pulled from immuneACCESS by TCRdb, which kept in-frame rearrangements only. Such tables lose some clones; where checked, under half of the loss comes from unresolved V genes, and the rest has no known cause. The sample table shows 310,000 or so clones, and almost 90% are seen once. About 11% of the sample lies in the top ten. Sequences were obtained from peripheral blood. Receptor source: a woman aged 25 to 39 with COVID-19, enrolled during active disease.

CDR3 residues: CSVDWAGDKGLEQYF. CDR3 nucleotide sequence: TGCAGCGTTGACTGGGCGGGCGACAAAGGGCTCGAGCAGTACTTC. The rearrangement uses TRBV29-1 and TRBJ2-7; tentative D call: TRBD2 (5 bases). Trimming shortened V by 3 bases and J by 6 bases, and 21 bases separated the two germline ends. The CDR3 spans 15 residues. Germline V CDR1 and CDR2: SQVTM, ANQGSEA.

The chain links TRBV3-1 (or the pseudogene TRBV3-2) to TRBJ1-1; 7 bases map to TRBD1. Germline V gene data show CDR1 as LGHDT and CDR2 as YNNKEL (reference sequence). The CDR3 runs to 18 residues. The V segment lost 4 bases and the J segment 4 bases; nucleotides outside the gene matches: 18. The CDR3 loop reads CASSLDRPLIARGTEAFF. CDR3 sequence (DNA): TGTGCCAGCAGCCTGGACAGGCCCCTGATTGCGCGGGGCACTGAAGCTTTCTTT.

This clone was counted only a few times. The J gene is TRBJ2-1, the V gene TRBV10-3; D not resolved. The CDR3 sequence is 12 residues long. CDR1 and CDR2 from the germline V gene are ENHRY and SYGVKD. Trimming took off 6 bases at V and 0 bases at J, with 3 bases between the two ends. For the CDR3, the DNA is TGTGCCATCAGGAGCTCCTACAATGAGCAGTTCTTC. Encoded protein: CAIRSSYNEQFF.

The CDR3 region is CASSSGTGFSNEKLFF. DNA of the CDR3: TGTGCCAGCAGCTCGGGGACAGGGTTCTCTAATGAAAAACTGTTTTTT. The rearrangement joins TRBV7-2 to TRBJ1-4, with 9 nucleotides matching TRBD1. Germline loops: CDR1 SGHTA, CDR2 FQGNSA. V trimming: 4 bases; J trimming: 3 bases; junction bases outside the gene matches: 6. CDR3 size: 16 residues.

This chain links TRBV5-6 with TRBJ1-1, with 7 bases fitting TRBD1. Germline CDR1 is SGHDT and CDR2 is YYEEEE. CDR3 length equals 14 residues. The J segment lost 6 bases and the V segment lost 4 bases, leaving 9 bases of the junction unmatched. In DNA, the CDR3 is TGTGCCAGCAGCCTGACAGGGCTTGGGCCTGAAGCTTTCTTT. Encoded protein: CASSLTGLGPEAFF.

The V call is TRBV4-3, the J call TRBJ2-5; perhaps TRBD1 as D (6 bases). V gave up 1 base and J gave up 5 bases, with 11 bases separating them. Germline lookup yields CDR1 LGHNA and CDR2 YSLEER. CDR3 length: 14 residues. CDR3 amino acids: CASSQGWGQETQYF. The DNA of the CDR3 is TGCGCCAGCAGCCAAGGATGGGGGCAGGAGACCCAGTACTTC.

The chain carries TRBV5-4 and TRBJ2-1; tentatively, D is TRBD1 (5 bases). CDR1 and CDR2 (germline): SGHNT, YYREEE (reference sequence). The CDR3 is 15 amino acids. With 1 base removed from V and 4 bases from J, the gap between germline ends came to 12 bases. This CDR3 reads CASSLSRTPYNEQFF. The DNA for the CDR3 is TGTGCCAGCAGCTTGTCCCGGACACCTTACAATGAGCAGTTCTTC.

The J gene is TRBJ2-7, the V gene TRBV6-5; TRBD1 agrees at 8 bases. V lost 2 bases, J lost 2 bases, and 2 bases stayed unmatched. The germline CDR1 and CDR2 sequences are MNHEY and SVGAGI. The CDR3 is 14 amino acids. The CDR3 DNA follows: TGTGCCAGCAGTTACGGGACAGGAGCCTACGAGCAGTACTTC. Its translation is CASSYGTGAYEQYF.

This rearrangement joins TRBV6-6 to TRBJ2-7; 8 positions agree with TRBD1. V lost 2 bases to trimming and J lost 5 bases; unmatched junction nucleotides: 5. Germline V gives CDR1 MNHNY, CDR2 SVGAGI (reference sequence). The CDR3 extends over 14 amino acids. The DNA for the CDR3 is TGTGCCAGCAGTTACAGACAGGGGTATAACGAGCAGTACTTC. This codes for CASSYRQGYNEQYF.